A selection of T cell receptor beta chains follows, all from one sample in a study of blood T cell repertoires in COVID-19. Clones were read by immunoSEQ multiplex PCR, and TCRdb kept only the in-frame ones, dropping some. The sample records about 480,000 clones, roughly nine tenths being singletons. The sample was peripheral blood. The receptors stem from a man between 18 and 29 years old with COVID-19, enrolled during active disease. The CDR3 runs from the conserved cysteine through the conserved F or W. Each record gives: J gene, V gene, CDR3 protein.

j_call: TRBJ2-2; v_call: TRBV7-8; cdr3_aa: CASSPGSHLTSGELFF
j_call: TRBJ2-1; v_call: TRBV24-1; cdr3_aa: CATSSGTGVDEQFF
j_call: TRBJ2-1; v_call: TRBV4-1; cdr3_aa: CASSQEGTSGGGFLVQFF
j_call: TRBJ2-4; v_call: TRBV19; cdr3_aa: CASNSGYGAKNIQYF
j_call: TRBJ1-1; v_call: TRBV19; cdr3_aa: CASKEGATEAFF
j_call: TRBJ2-1; v_call: TRBV11-3; cdr3_aa: CASSPSREYSSYNEQFF
j_call: TRBJ2-7; v_call: TRBV11-2; cdr3_aa: CASSLDRHRGNEQYF
j_call: TRBJ2-7; v_call: TRBV3-1/TRBV3-2; cdr3_aa: CASSRDFIGEQYF
j_call: TRBJ1-4; v_call: TRBV27; cdr3_aa: CASSPRQVPNEKLFF
j_call: TRBJ2-2; v_call: TRBV19; cdr3_aa: CASRVTPDRGGGELFF
j_call: TRBJ2-3; v_call: TRBV15; cdr3_aa: CATSRDNPNTQYF
j_call: TRBJ2-7; v_call: TRBV11-2; cdr3_aa: CASSSLGDSSYEQYF
j_call: TRBJ2-3; v_call: TRBV7-9; cdr3_aa: CASSSGVAGVLDTQYF
j_call: TRBJ2-7; v_call: TRBV5-1; cdr3_aa: CASSLSGTRTEQYF
j_call: TRBJ2-1; v_call: TRBV2; cdr3_aa: CASSGQLAGAGNEQFF
j_call: TRBJ2-5; v_call: TRBV7-9; cdr3_aa: CASSLEIDQETQYF
j_call: TRBJ1-1; v_call: TRBV18; cdr3_aa: CASSPDLGQGGTEAFF
j_call: TRBJ1-2; v_call: TRBV25-1; cdr3_aa: CASSPGTGEIDGYTF
j_call: TRBJ1-2; v_call: TRBV7-2; cdr3_aa: CASSPPVSGGYTF
j_call: TRBJ2-3; v_call: TRBV2; cdr3_aa: CASSAGLPQTDTQYF
j_call: TRBJ2-3; v_call: TRBV2; cdr3_aa: CASRGTSVHTDTQYF
j_call: TRBJ2-7; v_call: TRBV11-3; cdr3_aa: CASSPRGGHEQYF
j_call: TRBJ2-1; v_call: TRBV11-2; cdr3_aa: CASSLEVSSYNEQFF
j_call: TRBJ2-1; v_call: TRBV6-4; cdr3_aa: CASSDSFLGQQLRQFF
j_call: TRBJ2-2; v_call: TRBV5-4; cdr3_aa: CASSPDLAGGATGELFF
j_call: TRBJ2-5; v_call: TRBV7-6; cdr3_aa: CASSLGRGTQETQYF
j_call: TRBJ2-3; v_call: TRBV13; cdr3_aa: CASRPVDTQYF
j_call: TRBJ2-7; v_call: TRBV2; cdr3_aa: CASSGAGYEQYF
j_call: TRBJ2-1; v_call: TRBV5-1; cdr3_aa: CASRTSGSYNEQFF
j_call: TRBJ1-3; v_call: TRBV3-1/TRBV3-2; cdr3_aa: CASSQEARSGNTIYF
j_call: TRBJ2-2; v_call: TRBV7-3; cdr3_aa: CASSLTGLSGELFF
j_call: TRBJ2-7; v_call: TRBV6-5; cdr3_aa: CASMPGYGGRYEQYF
j_call: TRBJ1-5; v_call: TRBV7-8; cdr3_aa: CASSLTASGPQHF
j_call: TRBJ2-1; v_call: TRBV2; cdr3_aa: CASSSDRGRGNEQFF
j_call: TRBJ1-2; v_call: TRBV10-2; cdr3_aa: CASSEDRANYGYTF
j_call: TRBJ2-5; v_call: TRBV6-5; cdr3_aa: CASSYSFLSETQYF
j_call: TRBJ2-7; v_call: TRBV5-1; cdr3_aa: CASSLSARDYEQYF
j_call: TRBJ1-1; v_call: TRBV7-9; cdr3_aa: CASSLGTGSITEAFF
j_call: TRBJ1-4; v_call: TRBV30; cdr3_aa: CASTTGTVATNEKLFF
j_call: TRBJ1-6; v_call: TRBV6-1; cdr3_aa: CASSETSSYNSPLHF
j_call: TRBJ2-5; v_call: TRBV5-1; cdr3_aa: CASSSQGEQTQYF
j_call: TRBJ1-6; v_call: TRBV5-8; cdr3_aa: CASSMQDREASPLHF
j_call: TRBJ2-2; v_call: TRBV28; cdr3_aa: CASRTSGRPGTGELFF
j_call: TRBJ2-1; v_call: TRBV2; cdr3_aa: CASRRTSGNVNEQFF
j_call: TRBJ2-1; v_call: TRBV7-3; cdr3_aa: CASSLGGSGGWVGEQFF
j_call: TRBJ2-7; v_call: TRBV28; cdr3_aa: CATLPGQASYEQYF
j_call: TRBJ2-2; v_call: TRBV3-1/TRBV3-2; cdr3_aa: CASSGLAGGYTGELFF
j_call: TRBJ1-3; v_call: TRBV5-4; cdr3_aa: CASRPAGPSSGNTIYF
j_call: TRBJ2-2; v_call: TRBV7-9; cdr3_aa: CASSYRDPSTGELFF
j_call: TRBJ2-7; v_call: TRBV5-6; cdr3_aa: CASSPLGRGAEYEQYF
j_call: TRBJ2-1; v_call: TRBV5-1; cdr3_aa: CASSFSSGGANEQFF
j_call: TRBJ1-5; v_call: TRBV6-1; cdr3_aa: CASSESGRDNQPQHF
j_call: TRBJ1-2; v_call: TRBV10-3; cdr3_aa: CAISEKGARYGYTF
j_call: TRBJ1-5; v_call: TRBV7-2; cdr3_aa: CASSFTNRGPQHF
j_call: TRBJ2-5; v_call: TRBV7-9; cdr3_aa: CASSPPGIQETQYF
j_call: TRBJ1-5; v_call: TRBV5-8; cdr3_aa: CASSLGRSNQPQHF